Below, 7 T cell receptor beta chains from the same sample are listed, as sequenced in a study of Graves' ophthalmopathy and Graves' hyperthyroidism. RNA transcripts were the source from which TCR beta CDR3 regions were amplified. Following a first-round RT-PCR that used HTBI primers, a second-round multiplex PCR was carried out. TCRdb analysed the multiplex PCR reads with MiXCR anew, one entry per CDR3 protein. The sample includes around 670,000 distinct CDR3 sequences, roughly 41% seen only once; the top ten take about 40%. Sequenced material: peripheral blood. The receptors derive from an adult man with Graves' ophthalmopathy.

This clonotype was observed at least ten times. The gene calls are TRBV20-1 and TRBJ1-1; possible D gene TRBD1, 5 bases. Germline CDR1 reads DFQATT; CDR2 reads SNEGSKA (reference sequence). The CDR3 is 14 amino acids. The V gene lost 4 bases and the J gene lost 0 bases, with 12 bases spanning the gap. The CDR3 DNA reads as TGCAGTGCTACACCCGGGACGGTGAACACTGAAGCTTTCTTT. The encoded protein is CSATPGTVNTEAFF.

The genes are TRBV20-1 and TRBJ1-2; no clear D gene. Germline CDR1 reads DFQATT; CDR2 reads SNEGSKA (reference sequence). The CDR3 sequence is 12 residues long. Deletions cut 4 bases from V and 2 bases from J, with 8 bases between. CDR3 protein: CSAILFNYGYTF. The CDR3 nucleotides read TGCAGTGCTATACTTTTCAACTATGGCTACACCTTC.

On this clonotype: At one boundary the junction diverges from the germline segment, which might be a read error. The chain joins TRBV5-1 to TRBJ2-3; D remains ambiguous. Germline CDR1 reads SGHRS; CDR2 reads YFSETQ. The CDR3 contains 13 residues. The CDR3 nucleotides read TGCGCCAGCAGCTTAGGCGGCACAGATACGAAGTATTTT. It encodes CASSLGGTDTKYF.

This chain links TRBV12-3 or TRBV12-4 with TRBJ2-5; 11 bases line up with TRBD2. V shed 7 bases, J shed 4 bases, and the junction held 5 bases outside the gene matches. This CDR3 has 14 amino acids. The CDR3 here is CASTSTSGIETQYF. The CDR3 nucleotides are TGTGCCAGCACCTCGACTAGCGGGATAGAGACCCAGTACTTC.

This clonotype was found many times. V and J are TRBV11-3 and TRBJ1-2; D uncertain. CDR1 and CDR2 from the germline V gene are SGHNT and YENEEA. V lost 5 bases to trimming and J lost 4 bases, with 14 bases between them. The CDR3 has 14 amino acids. The CDR3 region has the DNA TGTGCCAGCAGCCAAGCGGTCATCCCCTATGGCTACACCTTC. Translated, it gives CASSQAVIPYGYTF.

This clonotype was recorded many times. This rearrangement joins TRBV19 to TRBJ2-7; D is undetermined. Trimming removed 5 bases from V and 6 bases from J, with 14 bases in between. CDR1 and CDR2 from the germline V gene are LNHDA and SQIVND (reference sequence). The CDR3 is 13 amino acids. The CDR3 region is CASSLVWVSEQYF. In nucleotides, the CDR3 is TGTGCCAGTAGTTTGGTTTGGGTATCCGAGCAGTACTTC.

The V call is TRBV29-1, the J call TRBJ1-6, with 7 bases that match TRBD1. This CDR3 is built from 13 residues. Germline CDR1 reads SQVTM; CDR2 reads ANQGSEA. After removal of 4 bases from V and 8 bases from J, the junction contained 5 bases not matched to a gene. CDR3 bases: TGCAGCGTTGTTTCAGACAGGGATTCACCCCTCCACTTT. Protein sequence: CSVVSDRDSPLHF. Combining the CDR3 with reference TRBV29-1 and TRBJ1-6 gives the whole variable domain SAVISQKPSRDICQRGTSLTIQCQVDSQVTMMFWYRQQPGQSLTLIATANQGSEATYESGFVIDKFPISRPNLTFSTLTVSNMSPEDSSIYLCSVVSDRDSPLHFGNGTRLTVT.